Listed below are T cell receptor beta chains from one sample, sequenced in a study of T-cell memory formation after mild COVID-19. Via MiXCR, TCRdb re-called the 5' RACE reads, giving one row per CDR3 protein. This table has around 370,000 distinct CDR3 sequences, 20% to 25% appearing once. Sequencing was done on a sample of PBMCs or a T cell subset sorted from them (not recorded which). The receptors here all came from an adult woman who had mild COVID-19 (a few samples of this study predate the infection). Cell type and time point are not known. Each CDR3 is given without its conserved first and last residue.

V gene	CDR3 protein
TRBV12-3/TRBV12-4	ASSLEGQTGEQY
TRBV27	ASRTTLAGPLEQY
TRBV14	ASRMGTEAF
TRBV11-3	ASSGQGWGERGTGELF
TRBV7-2	ASSPDRAPPGTQY
TRBV12-3/TRBV12-4	ASSFGAGVPQETQY
TRBV21-1	ASSAYGSSNEKLF
TRBV15	ATSTSPGYSSEAF
TRBV30	AWSAGGGMYEQY
TRBV15	ATSKGQGGYT
TRBV29-1	SVGTGSGANVLT